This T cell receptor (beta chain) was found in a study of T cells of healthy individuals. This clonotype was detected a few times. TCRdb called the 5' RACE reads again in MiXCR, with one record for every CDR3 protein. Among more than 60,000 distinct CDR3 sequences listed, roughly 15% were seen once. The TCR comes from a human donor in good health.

In nucleotides, the CDR3 is TGCAGTGCCGCGGGGGGGCATAAAGAGACCCAGTACTTC. The encoded protein is CSAAGGHKETQYF. This chain joins TRBV20-1 and TRBJ2-5; 9 bases map to TRBD2. The J segment lost 3 bases and the V segment lost 6 bases, leaving 5 bases of the junction unmatched. CDR1 DFQATT and CDR2 SNEGSKA come from the germline V gene (reference sequence). CDR3 size: 13 residues.